A single sample is the source of the 2 T cell receptor beta chains below, sequenced in a study of T cells in Graves' hyperthyroidism and ophthalmopathy. Regions amplified from RNA transcripts were the TCR beta CDR3 regions. The primer set for the first-round RT-PCR of the TCR CDR3 was HTBI. TCRdb re-called the multiplex PCR reads with MiXCR, one entry per CDR3 protein. This sample has over 550,000 distinct CDR3 sequences, with 16% found just once. Specimen: blood. These receptors originate from a woman younger than 30 with Graves' hyperthyroidism.

This chain joins TRBV14 and TRBJ2-3, with 10 bases aligning to TRBD2. This CDR3 region has 16 residues. Trimming at V came to 1 base and at J to 2 bases, leaving 3 bases not matched to a gene. In germline, CDR1 is SGHDN, CDR2 FVKESK. CDR3 loop: CASSQVAGGLTDTQYF. CDR3 DNA sequence: TGTGCCAGCAGCCAAGTAGCGGGGGGACTCACAGATACGCAGTATTTT. Filled out from reference TRBV14 and TRBJ2-3, the complete variable domain reads EAGVTQFPSHSVIEKGQTVTLRCDPISGHDNLYWYRRVMGKEIKFLLHFVKESKQDESGMPNNRFLAERTGGTYSTLKVQPAELEDSGVYFCASSQVAGGLTDTQYFGPGTRLTVL.

This clonotype showed up just a few times. The V and J genes are TRBV14 and TRBJ2-5; 8 nucleotides line up with TRBD1. This CDR3 is 15 amino acids long. The germline CDR1 and CDR2 sequences are SGHDN and FVKESK. V lost 6 bases, J lost 2 bases, and 8 bases stayed unmatched. The CDR3 DNA is TGTGCCAGCAGTCCCGGGACAGGAACTCAAGAGACCCAGTACTTC. Protein: CASSPGTGTQETQYF. Combining the CDR3 with reference TRBV14 and TRBJ2-5 gives the whole variable domain EAGVTQFPSHSVIEKGQTVTLRCDPISGHDNLYWYRRVMGKEIKFLLHFVKESKQDESGMPNNRFLAERTGGTYSTLKVQPAELEDSGVYFCASSPGTGTQETQYFGPGTRLLVL.